These 15 T cell receptor beta chains came from one sample sequenced in a study of molecular identifiers for immune sequencing clone quantification. TCRdb redid the calling of the PCR reads with MiXCR, one entry per CDR3 protein. The profile covers about half a million distinct CDR3 sequences, with 25% appearing a single time and 0.76% taken by the ten largest. Sequenced: naive CD8+ T cells from blood, with Jurkat cell RNA spiked in. Subset noted: FACS-sorted CD8+CD4-CCR7+CD45RA+ naive T cells. The receptors come from a human donor in good health. Some libraries in this study had Jurkat cell RNA spiked in.

This clonotype was seen more than once but under ten times. This rearrangement joins TRBV11-2 to TRBJ2-7; TRBD1 is a possible D gene (6 bases). The V end was cut by 5 bases, the J end by 5 bases, with 19 bases between. This CDR3 contains 15 residues. Germline CDR1 reads SGHAT; CDR2 reads FQNNGV. CDR3 protein: CASSQARTGFHEQYF. The CDR3, as DNA: TGTGCCAGCAGCCAAGCTCGTACAGGGTTCCACGAGCAGTACTTC.

The genes are TRBV7-9 and TRBJ1-2, with 9 bases aligning to TRBD1. CDR1 SEHNR and CDR2 FQNEAQ come from the germline V gene (reference sequence). Trimming removed 3 bases from V and 0 bases from J; junction bases left unmatched: 11. This CDR3 is 18 amino acids long. The CDR3 here is CASSFAIQGASSNYGYTF. In DNA form, the CDR3 reads TGTGCCAGCAGCTTTGCGATACAGGGGGCTTCCTCTAACTATGGCTACACCTTC.

This clonotype was seen a handful of times. This sequence joins TRBV6-6 and TRBJ1-1; unclear D gene. This CDR3 spans 14 amino acids. V was shortened by 2 bases and J by 3 bases, with 10 bases between the two germline ends. Germline CDR1 is MNHNY and CDR2 is SVGAGI (reference sequence). CDR3 region: CASSYLKADTEAFF. CDR3 in DNA: TGTGCCAGCAGTTACCTAAAAGCCGACACTGAAGCTTTCTTT.

This clonotype was found many times. V and J are TRBV7-2 and TRBJ2-7; no clear D. Between the trimmed V and J ends, which lost 1 base and 4 bases, there was a span of 11 bases. The CDR3 extends over 14 amino acids. Germline V gives CDR1 SGHTA, CDR2 FQGNSA. This chain's CDR3 is CASSLVQGHYEQYF. The CDR3 DNA reads TGTGCCAGCAGCTTAGTGCAAGGCCATTACGAGCAGTACTTC. Complete variable domain (other parts from reference TRBV7-2 and TRBJ2-7): GAGVSQSPSNKVTEKGKDVELRCDPISGHTALYWYRQSLGQGLEFLIYFQGNSAPDKSGLPSDRFSAERTGGSVSTLTIQRTQQEDSAVYLCASSLVQGHYEQYFGPGTRLTVT.

The table lists this clonotype with many counts. The chain is built from TRBV7-9 and TRBJ2-7; 7 nucleotides line up with TRBD1. Germline V gene lookup returns CDR1 SEHNR and CDR2 FQNEAQ (reference sequence). CDR3 length: 15 residues. V shed 5 bases, J shed 1 base, and the junction held 8 bases outside the gene matches. The CDR3 coding sequence is TGTGCCAGCAGCGATACCGGGACAGAGTCCTACGAGCAGTACTTC. Translating gives CASSDTGTESYEQYF.

The V and J genes are TRBV5-1 and TRBJ1-6; TRBD1 is a possible D gene (6 bases). This CDR3 has 15 residues. Germline values: CDR1 SGHRS, CDR2 YFSETQ. V was clipped by 4 bases and J by 7 bases, with 15 bases between them. The CDR3 loop reads CASSPSVGGNSPLHF. DNA for the CDR3: TGCGCCAGCAGCCCCTCCGTAGGGGGAAATTCACCCCTCCACTTT. Looking up the rest from reference TRBV5-1 and TRBJ1-6 gives the full variable domain: KAGVTQTPRYLIKTRGQQVTLSCSPISGHRSVSWYQQTPGQGLQFLFEYFSETQRNKGNFPGRFSGRQFSNSRSEMNVSTLELGDSALYLCASSPSVGGNSPLHFGNGTRLTVT.

This clonotype was found many times. The chain recombines TRBV14 with TRBJ1-2; D is possibly TRBD1 (6 bases). This CDR3 comprises 13 residues. The germline CDR1 and CDR2 sequences are SGHDN and FVKESK. V lost 2 bases to trimming and J lost 4 bases, with 8 bases between them. DNA for the CDR3: TGTGCCAGCAGCCAACGGACAGTCTATGGCTACACCTTC. It encodes CASSQRTVYGYTF.

V is TRBV6-6 and J is TRBJ2-2; D call uncertain. CDR1 is MNHNY and CDR2 is SVGAGI in the germline V gene (reference sequence). The length of the CDR3 is 14 residues. V gave up 7 bases and J gave up 1 base, with 10 bases separating them. The CDR3 bases are TGTGCCAGCACCGCACCCGAGAACACCGGGGAGCTGTTTTTT. This sequence encodes CASTAPENTGELFF.

This clonotype was detected ten times or more. The chain links TRBV5-1 to TRBJ2-5, with D perhaps matching TRBD1 or TRBD2 (9 bases each). Germline CDR1 reads SGHRS; CDR2 reads YFSETQ. The CDR3 loop spans 19 amino acids. The V and J ends lost 4 bases and 5 bases respectively, with 30 bases between them. Here the CDR3 DNA reads TGCGCCAGCAGCCCCGACAGGGGGTCCGGACTAGCGCCCTATGAGACCCAGTACTTC. It translates to CASSPDRGSGLAPYETQYF.

A note on this clonotype: Germline and junction disagree at one end, which may indicate a read error. V and J are TRBV7-2 and TRBJ2-5, with D unclear. Germline CDR1 reads SGHTA; CDR2 reads FQGNSA. The CDR3 loop spans 13 amino acids. CDR3 in amino acids: CARSLWAEETQYF. The CDR3 coding sequence is TGTGCCCGCAGCTTATGGGCAGAGGAGACCCAGTACTTC.

This clonotype was seen a handful of times. This chain uses TRBV2 with TRBJ2-7; tentative D call: TRBD2 (6 bases). Per germline, CDR1 SNHLY and CDR2 FYNNEI. The CDR3 loop spans 14 amino acids. With 5 bases removed from V and 0 bases from J, the gap between germline ends came to 11 bases. CDR3 nucleotide sequence: TGTGCCAGCAGTTATGCGGGACTCTCCTACGAGCAGTACTTC. Amino acids: CASSYAGLSYEQYF. Drawing the rest from reference TRBV2 and TRBJ2-7, the complete variable domain is EPEVTQTPSHQVTQMGQEVILRCVPISNHLYFYWYRQILGQKVEFLVSFYNNEISEKSEIFDDQFSVERPDGSNFTLKIRSTKLEDSAMYFCASSYAGLSYEQYFGPGTRLTVT.

The V call is TRBV7-9, the J call TRBJ1-1; 8 bases map to TRBD1. The V gene end was trimmed by 5 bases and the J gene end by 0 bases; junction bases not matched to a gene: 5. Germline CDR1 reads SEHNR; CDR2 reads FQNEAQ (reference sequence). This CDR3 is 15 amino acids long. The CDR3 nucleotides are TGTGCCAGCAGCAATGGACAGGGTATGAACACTGAAGCTTTCTTT. The encoded protein is CASSNGQGMNTEAFF.

This clonotype appeared many times. V is TRBV27 and J is TRBJ2-7; D may be TRBD1 or TRBD2 (5 bases each). CDR3 size: 14 residues. Trimming removed 2 bases at V and 6 bases at J, with 14 bases between. CDR1 is MNHEY and CDR2 is SMNVEV in the germline V gene (reference sequence). CDR3 residues: CASSLGQGVGEQYF. CDR3 DNA: TGTGCCAGCAGTTTAGGGCAGGGAGTCGGCGAGCAGTACTTC.

This clonotype was observed a few times. V gene TRBV20-1 combines with J gene TRBJ2-7; 10 positions agree with TRBD2. This CDR3 comprises 16 residues. The junction had 9 bases not matched to a gene; V was cut back by 1 base and J by 3 bases. Germline values: CDR1 DFQATT, CDR2 SNEGSKA (reference sequence). The CDR3 bases are TGCAGTGCTAGAGGCCCCTCCGGGACTAGCGTCTACGAGCAGTACTTC. Translated: CSARGPSGTSVYEQYF.

This clonotype was counted at least ten times. CDR3 region: CSVEVLEAFF. The DNA for the CDR3 is TGCAGCGTTGAGGTGCTTGAAGCTTTCTTT. This chain connects TRBV29-1 to TRBJ1-1; no reliable D call. The CDR3 is made up of 10 amino acids. Germline V gene data show CDR1 as SQVTM and CDR2 as ANQGSEA. The germline V and J ends were trimmed by 3 bases and 7 bases, with 6 bases remaining between them.